This T cell receptor (beta chain) was obtained from a study of metastatic and nonmetastatic thyroid tumors. This clone was picked up many times. Trimming cost V 2 bases and J 1 base; bases outside gene matches: 16. Germline assignment: CDR1 SGHNT and CDR2 YYREEE (reference sequence). The CDR3 has 19 amino acids. Source study methods: Clinicopathological groups differed in CDR3, with these differences serving to build a distant-metastasis classifier for papillary thyroid cancer. TCRdb re-analyzed the PCR reads using MiXCR. The V and J calls follow TCRdb's processing rather than the paper's. The sample yields under 30,000 clones, under 15% seen once. The entire patient cohort was treatment-naive prior to thyroid surgery.

This chain joins TRBV5-4 and TRBJ2-5; 8 bases map to TRBD2. The TCR comes from a female donor with papillary thyroid cancer or a benign thyroid nodule (not recorded which). Some clones in this sample may be carry-over from other donors' samples. Sequencing was performed on blood. CDR3 sequence (DNA): TGTGCCAGCAGCTTATTCGGTCCACGGGGGGGGGAACCCCAAGAGACCCAGTACTTC. Protein sequence: CASSLFGPRGGEPQETQYF.